This T cell receptor beta chain originates from a study of blood T cell repertoires in COVID-19. In the study overall: Whether acute or convalescent, the COVID-19 samples came from the United States, Italy and Spain.

Only in-frame clones appear in the TCRdb table, and some are missing; sequencing was by immunoSEQ multiplex PCR. Among about 440,000 clones, roughly nine tenths were seen once, and the ten largest hold over 1.5%. V dropped 3 bases and J dropped 7; count of bases not matched to a gene: 9. CDR3 length equals 15 residues. CDR1 and CDR2 (germline): SGHTA, FQGNSA. Everyone who took part was roughly 18 to 90 years old, and they came from about two dozen US areas. Participants reported their clinical history, and cohort assignment relied on those reports. The rearrangement joins TRBV7-2 to TRBJ2-3; 8 positions agree with TRBD2. This TCR was sampled from a woman between 18 and 29 years old with acute COVID-19. Specimen: PBMCs or T cells enriched from blood (not recorded which). In DNA form, the CDR3 reads TGTGCCAGCAGCTTGGACGGGAGGGCCCGTAATACGCAGTATTTT. Its translation: CASSLDGRARNTQYF.